This T cell receptor (beta chain) was retrieved from a study of cytomegalovirus exposure and HLA in healthy donors. Sequencing used immunoSEQ multiplex PCR; TCRdb keeps in-frame clones, though not all of them. Among more than 250,000 clones listed, around 86% were seen once. The sequenced sample was PBMCs. The sequence was obtained from a woman between 18 and 29 years old in good health and CMV-seronegative.

The CDR3 reads CASSYGRLNTEAFF. Written as DNA, the CDR3 is TGTGCCAGCAGTTACGGCAGGTTGAACACTGAAGCTTTCTTT. The chain joins TRBV6-5 to TRBJ1-1; D is ambiguous. Trimming cost V 2 bases and J 0 bases, with 7 bases left between them. This CDR3 comprises 14 residues. Germline values: CDR1 MNHEY, CDR2 SVGAGI.